This T cell receptor beta chain was captured by sequencing in a study of identical twins. Study outcomes and limitations: Out-of-frame alpha sequences shared by twins were enriched for low generation probability.

As regards this clonotype: Its antigen is undetermined.

CDR3 length: 17 residues. J lost 2 bases, V lost 5 bases, and 5 bases had no gene match. Germline assignment: CDR1 SEHNR and CDR2 FQNEAQ (reference sequence). It was template switching that added a universal primer site, and there were unique molecular identifiers on the cDNA. One entry per CDR3 protein results from TCRdb running MiXCR on the 5' RACE reads. The data show hundreds of thousands of distinct CDR3 sequences, 9% to 15% seen once. This same sample was also taken into another study, of yellow fever vaccine responses in identical twins.

This chain links TRBV7-9 with TRBJ2-5; 16 positions match TRBD2. The sequenced sample consisted of CD8+ T cells sorted from blood. The TCR comes from a woman under 30 in good health. Here the CDR3 DNA reads TGTGCCAGCAGCACAGGGACTAGCGGGAGGGTTCAAGAGACCCAGTACTTC. It yields the protein CASSTGTSGRVQETQYF.